This TCR beta chain was sequenced for a study of blood T cell repertoires in COVID-19. Study information: COVID-19 samples, acute and convalescent, were from the United States, Italy and Spain. Sources were T cells, B-cell-depleted T cells, or PBMCs; the material itself was cDNA or gDNA.

In the original processing: The assay estimated nucleated cells by amplifying reference gene primers. Sequenced by immunoSEQ multiplex PCR; TCRdb stores in-frame clones only, minus some. The V and J calls and the clone size are those of that table, but D and trimming were determined from the DNA. This sample has 100,000 to 140,000 clones, with roughly 88% found just once. V lost 3 bases, J lost 4 bases, and 10 bases stayed unmatched. Germline CDR1 KGHSH, CDR2 LQKENI. The CDR3 loop spans 17 amino acids. The clonotype comes from a man aged 45-65 years with active or convalescent COVID-19. This chain joins TRBV18 and TRBJ2-1; 9 bases agree with TRBD2. What was sequenced was peripheral blood. DNA of the CDR3: TGTGCCAGCTCACCTCCCCCGACTAGCGGAGTGTACAATGAGCAGTTCTTC. Protein sequence: CASSPPPTSGVYNEQFF.